These T cell receptor beta chains were read from a single sample in a study of T cells after yellow fever vaccination. TCRdb processed the 5' RACE reads anew with MiXCR; each CDR3 protein has one entry. The sample has 400,000 or so distinct CDR3 sequences; around 6.4% are singletons. Sequencing used PBMCs, obtained 5 days after the yellow fever booster vaccination. The receptors were gathered from a man younger than 45 who received the YFV17D yellow fever vaccine. Each CDR3 is given with its conserved first and last residue. The order of the fields is D gene, J gene, clone size, V gene, CDR3 DNA, CDR3 protein. A D gene is named only where the DNA matches it firmly. Size is omitted from some rows. Given values are once, few, many or a class for expanded clones.

D: TRBD1; J: TRBJ2-7; size: few; V: TRBV5-1; DNA: TGCGCCAGCAGCCTCGGAGGACAGGGCCCCTACGAGCAGTACTTC; CDR3: CASSLGGQGPYEQYF
D: .; J: TRBJ2-2; size: few; V: TRBV2; DNA: TGTGCCAGCAGTCTGCTTCGGACTGGGAACACCGGGGAGCTGTTTTTT; CDR3: CASSLLRTGNTGELFF
D: TRBD2; J: TRBJ2-3; size: .; V: TRBV7-8; DNA: TGTGCCAGCAGCTCAGCGTACGTAGGACTAGCCACAGATACGCAGTATTTT; CDR3: CASSSAYVGLATDTQYF
D: .; J: TRBJ1-1; size: .; V: TRBV3-1; DNA: TGTACCATCTGTCCCTCGCTTGGTGGGGGGTCGATGAACACTGAAGCTTTCTTT; CDR3: CTICPSLGGGSMNTEAFF
D: .; J: TRBJ2-1; size: many; V: TRBV13; DNA: TGTGCCAGCAGCCCACGGGGGCAGAGCTCCTACAATGAGCAGTTCTTC; CDR3: CASSPRGQSSYNEQFF
D: .; J: TRBJ2-2; size: .; V: TRBV7-3; DNA: TGTGCCAGCAGCTTAGTGGGCCACACCGGGGAGCTGTTTTTT; CDR3: CASSLVGHTGELFF
D: .; J: TRBJ1-1; size: few; V: TRBV29-1; DNA: TGCAGCGTTGACAGGGTGAGGAGGGGAGCTTTCTTT; CDR3: CSVDRVRRGAFF
D: .; J: TRBJ2-7; size: few; V: TRBV7-8; DNA: TGTGCCAGCAGCTTAATTATGACTCAGGCCTCCTACGAGCAGTACTTC; CDR3: CASSLIMTQASYEQYF
D: .; J: TRBJ1-5; size: few; V: TRBV2; DNA: TGTGCCAGCAATCAGGGGCTTAATCAGCCCCAGCATTTT; CDR3: CASNQGLNQPQHF
D: TRBD2; J: TRBJ2-3; size: many; V: TRBV11-2; DNA: TGTGCCAGCAGCTTAGCAGAGGGAGGGCCGATGGATACGCAGTATTTT; CDR3: CASSLAEGGPMDTQYF
D: TRBD2; J: TRBJ2-3; size: .; V: TRBV6-2/TRBV6-3; DNA: TGTGCCAGCAGCCGACTAGCGGATGTGCAAGATACGCAGTATTTT; CDR3: CASSRLADVQDTQYF
D: .; J: TRBJ2-4; size: .; V: TRBV20-1; DNA: TGCAGTGTCACCCAGGGGGGAGACATTCAGTACTTC; CDR3: CSVTQGGDIQYF
D: TRBD2; J: TRBJ2-2; size: few; V: TRBV4-1; DNA: TGCGCCAGCAGCCACTATAGCGGGAGGGCGGTCGGGGAGCTGTTTTTT; CDR3: CASSHYSGRAVGELFF
D: .; J: TRBJ2-2; size: many; V: TRBV7-6; DNA: TGTGCCAGCAGCTTGGTTAGGGGCCGCGGGGAGCTGTTTTTT; CDR3: CASSLVRGRGELFF
D: .; J: TRBJ2-7; size: .; V: TRBV15; DNA: TGTGCCACCAGCAGAGAGATATCCGGGACGGCTCCGGACGAGCAGTACTTC; CDR3: CATSREISGTAPDEQYF
D: TRBD1; J: TRBJ2-5; size: .; V: TRBV20-1; DNA: TGCAGTGCCGGTCCTCCGGGGGGACAGGGCTTGTGGGAGACCCAGTACTTC; CDR3: CSAGPPGGQGLWETQYF
D: TRBD2; J: TRBJ2-7; size: many; V: TRBV29-1; DNA: TGCAGCGTTCGACTAGCGGATTTCTACGAGCAGTACTTC; CDR3: CSVRLADFYEQYF
D: .; J: TRBJ1-1; size: .; V: TRBV5-6; DNA: TGTGCCAGCAGCCGGGGGTCGGGACACCGGAACACTGAAGCTTTCTTT; CDR3: CASSRGSGHRNTEAFF
D: .; J: TRBJ2-4; size: .; V: TRBV7-9; DNA: TGTGCCAGCAGCTTAAGGGGCAATGAAGCCAAAAACATTCAGTACTTC; CDR3: CASSLRGNEAKNIQYF
D: TRBD2; J: TRBJ2-5; size: .; V: TRBV20-1; DNA: TGCAGTGCAACTCTAGCGGGAGACCTTTGGGAGACCCAGTACTTC; CDR3: CSATLAGDLWETQYF
D: .; J: TRBJ1-1; size: many; V: TRBV5-1; DNA: TGCGCCAGCAGCTTGGATGGCAGGATGAACACTGAAGCTTTCTTT; CDR3: CASSLDGRMNTEAFF
D: .; J: TRBJ2-5; size: few; V: TRBV6-5; DNA: TGTGCCAGCAGTTCACGAGGGGCGGTGGAGACCCAGTACTTC; CDR3: CASSSRGAVETQYF
D: TRBD2; J: TRBJ2-3; size: .; V: TRBV6-1; DNA: TGTGCCAGCACACCCCGCGGGAGCCGGGGTCGGGATACGCAGTATTTT; CDR3: CASTPRGSRGRDTQYF
D: .; J: TRBJ2-1; size: many; V: TRBV6-1; DNA: TGTGCCAGCAGTGGCACCCCATACAATGAGCAGTTCTTC; CDR3: CASSGTPYNEQFF
D: .; J: TRBJ2-1; size: .; V: TRBV19; DNA: TGTGCCAGTAGTACCCTCTTGTCCAGTCTACATGTCCCGGGGGTCTACAATGAGCAGTTCTTC; CDR3: CASSTLLSSLHVPGVYNEQFF
D: .; J: TRBJ2-7; size: few; V: TRBV27; DNA: TGTGCCAGCAGTCCAGGCCAGGGGAAGAGACTATACGAGCAGTACTTC; CDR3: CASSPGQGKRLYEQYF
D: TRBD2; J: TRBJ2-7; size: many; V: TRBV7-2; DNA: TGTGCCAGCAGCGGTCCGGGACTAGGAAGCTACGAGCAGTACTTC; CDR3: CASSGPGLGSYEQYF
D: .; J: TRBJ2-1; size: many; V: TRBV4-3; DNA: TGCGCCAGCAGCCAAGATCTGGCGGGCTCCTCCTACAATGAGCAGTTCTTC; CDR3: CASSQDLAGSSYNEQFF
D: TRBD1; J: TRBJ2-7; size: .; V: TRBV27; DNA: TGTGCCAGCAGTTTCCTGGACAGGTATTACGAGCAGTACTTC; CDR3: CASSFLDRYYEQYF
D: TRBD1; J: TRBJ2-2; size: many; V: TRBV5-5; DNA: TGTGCCAGCAGCAAGGACAGGGACACCGGGGAGCTGTTTTTT; CDR3: CASSKDRDTGELFF
D: .; J: TRBJ2-7; size: many; V: TRBV9; DNA: TGTGCCAGCAGCTATATATCGGGGGACGAGCAGTACTTC; CDR3: CASSYISGDEQYF
D: TRBD2; J: TRBJ2-7; size: many; V: TRBV5-1; DNA: TGCGCCAGCAGCTTGGGCACTAGCGGGAGTATCTCCTACGAGCAGTACTTC; CDR3: CASSLGTSGSISYEQYF
D: TRBD2; J: TRBJ2-1; size: few; V: TRBV20-1; DNA: TGCAGTGCTAGAGGGGCGGGAGGGCCTTACAATGAGCAGTTCTTC; CDR3: CSARGAGGPYNEQFF
D: TRBD2; J: TRBJ2-1; size: many; V: TRBV6-1; DNA: TGTGCCAGCAGCCTGGGACTAGCGCAATACAATGAGCAGTTCTTC; CDR3: CASSLGLAQYNEQFF
D: .; J: TRBJ2-2; size: .; V: TRBV20-1; DNA: TGCAGTGCGGGTACAGTAAACACCGGGGAGCTGTTTTTT; CDR3: CSAGTVNTGELFF
D: TRBD1; J: TRBJ1-5; size: many; V: TRBV28; DNA: TGTGCCAGCGCCGCTCTTCCGGGACAGGGGAATCAGCCCCAGCATTTT; CDR3: CASAALPGQGNQPQHF
D: .; J: TRBJ2-3; size: many; V: TRBV7-2; DNA: TGTGCCAGCAGCTTAGGGTCGGACAGCCATCTGTATTTT; CDR3: CASSLGSDSHLYF
D: TRBD2; J: TRBJ2-1; size: few; V: TRBV6-2/TRBV6-3; DNA: TGTGCCAGCCTAGCGGGGACCGATCGCAATGAGCAGTTCTTC; CDR3: CASLAGTDRNEQFF
D: .; J: TRBJ2-5; size: .; V: TRBV20-1; DNA: TGCTGTGCTAGAGATAGTCTAGCCACGGGGGTAGAGACCCAGTACTTC; CDR3: CCARDSLATGVETQYF
D: TRBD2; J: TRBJ2-1; size: .; V: TRBV5-1; DNA: TGCGCCAGCAGCCCAGGACTAGCCCAGTGGAATGAGCAGTTCTTC; CDR3: CASSPGLAQWNEQFF
D: .; J: TRBJ1-1; size: many; V: TRBV12-3/TRBV12-4; DNA: TGTGCCAGCAGTTTAAGCGGATCCATGAACACTGAAGCTTTCTTT; CDR3: CASSLSGSMNTEAFF
D: TRBD2; J: TRBJ2-7; size: many; V: TRBV9; DNA: TGTGCCAGCAGCGAAGGTAGCGGGAGTCCCTACGAGCAGTACTTC; CDR3: CASSEGSGSPYEQYF
D: .; J: TRBJ2-5; size: .; V: TRBV6-5; DNA: TGTGCCAGCAGTTACTCTAAGTGGGGGCAAGAGACCCAGTACTTC; CDR3: CASSYSKWGQETQYF
D: .; J: TRBJ2-3; size: .; V: TRBV18; DNA: TGTGCCAGCTCACCACCGAGCGTTCCTGGGGATACGCAGTATTTT; CDR3: CASSPPSVPGDTQYF
D: .; J: TRBJ2-4; size: .; V: TRBV12-3/TRBV12-4; DNA: TGTGCCAGCAGTCCCGACGGGAGTCGGAACATTCAGTACTTC; CDR3: CASSPDGSRNIQYF
D: TRBD2; J: TRBJ2-1; size: many; V: TRBV12-3/TRBV12-4; DNA: TGTGCCAGCAGTCGGACTAGCGTGAATGAGCAGTTCTTC; CDR3: CASSRTSVNEQFF
D: TRBD1; J: TRBJ2-5; size: many; V: TRBV7-2; DNA: TGTGCCAGCAGATCTAGAGGGGGCCCTGAGACCCAGTACTTC; CDR3: CASRSRGGPETQYF
D: TRBD2; J: TRBJ2-5; size: .; V: TRBV10-3; DNA: TGTGCCATCCGGGGGGGTAGCGGGAGTGAGACCCAGTACTTC; CDR3: CAIRGGSGSETQYF
D: TRBD1; J: TRBJ2-2; size: few; V: TRBV7-2; DNA: TGTGCCAGCAGCTCAACAGGGGCCCCGAACACCGGGGAGCTGTTTTTT; CDR3: CASSSTGAPNTGELFF